The clone carrying this T cell receptor (beta chain) has ten or more counts. Its antigen remains unidentified. The read ends 3 residues before the CDR3 terminus; that terminus is restored from the germline J gene. This entry is derived from a study of T cell clonality in common variable immunodeficiency. Notes on the study in general: CVID subjects had higher TCRbeta clonality than healthy controls, most marked in about a third.

The germline gives CDR1 WNHNN, CDR2 SYGVQD (reference sequence). Unmatched junction bases numbered 9, after V lost 0 bases and J lost 5 bases. CDR3 length: 16 residues. Profiling relied on immunoSEQ multiplex PCR, and the TCRdb table lists in-frame clones only, not all of them. This sample carries roughly 70,000 clones, none of them present only once. Sequenced material: peripheral blood mononuclear cells. The chain links TRBV10-1 to TRBJ2-5; 7 bases match TRBD2. The receptor was isolated from a person aged 18 to 75 in good health. Partial CDR3 DNA: TGCGCCAGCAGTGAGTCGGTCAGCGGGGTATTCGAGACC. Protein sequence: CASSESVSGVFET. The whole CDR3 reads CASSESVSGVFETQYF.